Listed below are T cell receptor beta chains from one sample, sequenced in a study of cytomegalovirus exposure and HLA in healthy donors. Assay: immunoSEQ multiplex PCR; the TCRdb copy retains only in-frame clones and omits some. The table has 100,000 to 150,000 clones, about 74% seen once. Sequenced material: PBMCs. These receptors all stem from a man aged 35 to 55 in good health and CMV-seropositive. Both conserved end residues are part of each CDR3. D genes are given only for firm matches. Rows give clone size only sometimes, using once, few, many, or a class for an expanded clone.

.	TRBV15	TRBJ1-6	.	CATSNRRSGNSPLHF	TGTGCCACCAGCAACCGGCGGTCTGGTAATTCACCCCTCCACTTT
once	TRBV5-1	TRBJ1-3	.	CASSLTVAGNTIYF	TGCGCCAGCAGCTTGACAGTGGCTGGAAACACCATATATTTT
.	TRBV15	TRBJ2-7	TRBD1	CATERGEGQGSYEQYF	TGTGCCACTGAGCGCGGTGAAGGACAGGGCTCCTACGAGCAGTACTTC
.	TRBV5-1	TRBJ1-1	TRBD1	CASSDPGQNEAFF	TGCGCCAGCAGCGATCCGGGACAGAACGAAGCTTTCTTT
.	TRBV4-1	TRBJ2-7	.	CASSQDDYQTRQQYF	TGCGCCAGCAGCCAAGACGACTACCAAACCCGGCAGCAGTACTTC
.	TRBV5-8	TRBJ2-1	.	CASSLPKDFYNEQFF	TGTGCCAGCAGCCTGCCAAAGGACTTCTACAATGAGCAGTTCTTC
.	TRBV28	TRBJ1-5	.	CASSAQYSNQPQHF	TGTGCCAGCAGTGCACAGTATAGCAATCAGCCCCAGCATTTT
.	TRBV2	TRBJ2-1	.	CASSPSLFSYNEQFF	TGTGCCAGCAGTCCCAGTCTGTTCTCCTACAATGAGCAGTTCTTC
.	TRBV27	TRBJ1-2	TRBD1	CASSSGGDGYTF	TGTGCCAGCAGTTCAGGGGGTGACGGCTACACCTTC
.	TRBV2	TRBJ2-3	TRBD2	CASSEEVSGGDTQYF	TGTGCCAGCAGTGAAGAGGTTAGCGGGGGAGATACGCAGTATTTT
.	TRBV28	TRBJ1-2	TRBD1	CASSLRGLSLQGLYGYTF	TGTGCCAGCAGTTTGCGCGGACTTAGTTTACAGGGGCTCTATGGCTACACCTTC
.	TRBV7-9	TRBJ2-7	.	CASSLRDSYEQYF	TGTGCCAGCAGCTTACGGGATTCCTACGAGCAGTACTTC
.	TRBV18	TRBJ2-5	.	CASSSDKGETQYF	TGTGCCAGCTCATCGGACAAGGGAGAGACCCAGTACTTC
few	TRBV19	TRBJ2-4	.	CASSIDPPAGVQNIQYF	TGTGCCAGTAGTATAGATCCCCCGGCAGGGGTGCAAAACATTCAGTACTTC
few	TRBV28	TRBJ1-4	.	CASQGARGATNEKLFF	TGTGCCAGCCAAGGGGCGCGGGGAGCAACTAATGAAAAACTGTTTTTT
.	TRBV28	TRBJ1-6	TRBD1	CASSTPGQGAISSPLHF	TGTGCCAGCAGTACTCCGGGACAGGGGGCTATTAGTTCACCCCTCCACTTT
few	TRBV5-4	TRBJ2-7	TRBD2	CASKGGSSYEQYF	TGTGCCAGCAAAGGCGGGAGCTCCTACGAGCAGTACTTC
few	TRBV5-4	TRBJ2-3	TRBD2	CASSLRATTSGTDTQYF	TGTGCCAGCAGCCTCCGAGCTACGACTAGCGGAACAGATACGCAGTATTTT
.	TRBV7-9	TRBJ1-2	.	CASSPGSYTF	TGTGCCAGCAGCCCAGGGAGCTACACCTTC
.	TRBV5-6	TRBJ1-1	TRBD1	CASSLPGTGITEAFF	TGTGCCAGCAGCTTACCTGGGACAGGGATCACTGAAGCTTTCTTT
.	TRBV12-5	TRBJ1-1	TRBD1	CASGLTGQGTEAFF	TGTGCTAGTGGTTTGACCGGACAGGGAACTGAAGCTTTCTTT
.	TRBV21-1	TRBJ2-5	.	CASSKFLGRQETQYF	TGTGCCAGCAGCAAATTCCTCGGCAGGCAAGAGACCCAGTACTTC
.	TRBV7-2	TRBJ1-1	TRBD1	CASKLTGGCEAFF	TGTGCCAGCAAATTGACAGGGGGCTGTGAAGCTTTCTTT
.	TRBV18	TRBJ1-1	TRBD1	CASGTGGSTYTEAFF	TGTGCCAGCGGAACAGGGGGCTCGACGTACACTGAAGCTTTCTTT
once	TRBV7-8	TRBJ1-6	.	CASSLSTGGSPLHF	TGTGCCAGCAGCTTATCGACAGGTGGTTCACCCCTCCACTTT
.	TRBV4-1	TRBJ2-1	.	CASSSLGTYYNEQFF	TGCGCCAGCAGCAGCCTCGGGACATACTACAATGAGCAGTTCTTC
.	TRBV9	TRBJ2-7	.	CASGRRENEQYF	TGTGCCAGCGGCCGTCGGGAGAACGAGCAGTACTTC
.	TRBV27	TRBJ2-5	.	CASSSLQGKETQYF	TGTGCCAGCAGTTCACTCCAGGGGAAAGAGACCCAGTACTTC
.	TRBV5-1	TRBJ1-1	.	CASSQQGRNTEAFF	TGCGCCAGCAGCCAACAGGGAAGGAACACTGAAGCTTTCTTT
.	TRBV5-6	TRBJ2-7	TRBD2	CASSLRLAGNVGFYEQYF	TGTGCCAGCAGCTTAAGACTAGCGGGGAATGTGGGATTTTACGAGCAGTACTTC
.	TRBV15	TRBJ1-5	.	CATGYREDYSNQPQHF	TGTGCCACCGGATACCGGGAGGATTATAGCAATCAGCCCCAGCATTTT
once	TRBV30	TRBJ1-3	.	CAWNGGAGGNTIYF	TGTGCCTGGAATGGGGGGGCCGGTGGAAACACCATATATTTT
.	TRBV27	TRBJ2-1	TRBD2	CASSRAGGSLGEQFF	TGTGCCAGCAGTCGTGCGGGAGGGTCTTTAGGTGAGCAGTTCTTC
few	TRBV19	TRBJ2-1	.	CASMADRSSYNEQFF	TGTGCCAGTATGGCCGACAGGAGCTCCTACAATGAGCAGTTCTTC
few	TRBV10-1	TRBJ2-7	.	CASGATTYEQYF	TGCGCCAGCGGGGCAACTACCTACGAGCAGTACTTC
.	TRBV7-8	TRBJ2-1	.	CASSLAWGGNEQFF	TGTGCCAGCAGCTTAGCGTGGGGCGGAAATGAGCAGTTCTTC
.	TRBV13	TRBJ2-7	.	CASSPGLASSYEQYF	TGTGCCAGCAGCCCGGGACTCGCGAGCTCCTACGAGCAGTACTTC
once	TRBV5-5	TRBJ2-3	.	CASSSGPGQPSTDTQYF	TGTGCCAGCAGCTCCGGTCCGGGACAACCCAGCACAGATACGCAGTATTTT
.	TRBV15	TRBJ1-2	TRBD1	CATSRDRDSSRGYTF	TGTGCCACCAGCAGAGATCGGGACAGCTCGAGAGGCTACACCTTC